A selection of T cell receptor beta chains follows, all from one sample in a study of T cell responses to AZD1222 COVID-19 vaccine. Sequenced by immunoSEQ multiplex PCR; TCRdb stores in-frame clones only, minus some. The sample shows under 250,000 clones, roughly 91% of them seen only once. The sample consisted of peripheral blood, taken on day 0 of MenACWY control vaccination. The source of these receptors is an adult in good health. Each CDR3 is given with its conserved first and last residue. The D gene is left open where the match is weak. Clone size appears in some rows only: once, few, many, or a class for an expanded clone.

D gene | J gene | clone size | V gene | CDR3 DNA | CDR3 protein
TRBD1 | TRBJ2-6 | NA | TRBV4-1 | TGCGCCAGCAGCCTTTCTGGGACAGCCATCTCTGGGGCCAACGTCCTGACTTTC | CASSLSGTAISGANVLTF
NA | TRBJ1-4 | NA | TRBV5-4 | TGTGCCAGCAGCAACGCCGGAAGGGATGAAAAACTGTTTTTT | CASSNAGRDEKLFF
NA | TRBJ1-3 | NA | TRBV6-5 | TGTGCCAGCACAGCTGGAAACACCATATATTTT | CASTAGNTIYF
TRBD1 | TRBJ1-2 | NA | TRBV5-1 | TGCGCCAGCAGCTTCCTTTTCCGGGACAGGGTTAACTATGGCTACACCTTC | CASSFLFRDRVNYGYTF
NA | TRBJ1-5 | NA | TRBV3-1/TRBV3-2 | TGTGCCAGCAGCCAAGGCAGGGCGGGGAGCAATCAGCCCCAGCATTTT | CASSQGRAGSNQPQHF
TRBD1 | TRBJ1-5 | once | TRBV6-6 | TGTGCCAGCAGCCCCGGGACAGTCTATAGCAATCAGCCCCAGCATTTT | CASSPGTVYSNQPQHF
NA | TRBJ1-2 | NA | TRBV6-6 | TGTGCCAGCAGCCTCTATAATGGCTACACCTTC | CASSLYNGYTF
NA | TRBJ1-6 | NA | TRBV5-5 | TGTGCCAGCAGCTTGGAGTCGTATAATTCACCCCTCCACTTT | CASSLESYNSPLHF
TRBD1 | TRBJ1-1 | NA | TRBV19 | TGTGCCAGTTCGTGGGGGACAGGGGACACTGAAGCTTTCTTT | CASSWGTGDTEAFF
NA | TRBJ1-5 | NA | TRBV6-5 | TGTGCCAGCAAAGGCGATCAGCCCCAGCATTTT | CASKGDQPQHF
NA | TRBJ1-2 | NA | TRBV29-1 | NA | CSVGSSGQSYTF
TRBD1 | TRBJ2-7 | NA | TRBV28 | TGTGCCAGCAGTGTTAGACAGGGTTCGAACGAGCAGTACTTC | CASSVRQGSNEQYF
TRBD2 | TRBJ2-3 | NA | TRBV7-7 | TGTGCTAGCAGCTCGAGCGGGGCCTACACAGATACGCAGTATTTT | CASSSSGAYTDTQYF
TRBD1 | TRBJ2-1 | NA | TRBV11-2 | TGTGCCAGCAGTCTCGGACAGGGAACCTACAATGAGCAGTTCTTC | CASSLGQGTYNEQFF
NA | TRBJ1-2 | NA | TRBV12-3/TRBV12-4 | TGTGCCAGCAGTCCGTCGGGATTCTATGGCTACACCTTC | CASSPSGFYGYTF
NA | TRBJ1-1 | NA | TRBV5-4 | TGTGCCAGCAGCTTGGAAGGAAGCATGAACACTGAAGCTTTCTTT | CASSLEGSMNTEAFF
NA | TRBJ2-1 | few | TRBV5-1 | TGCGCCAGCAGCTGGGGACCCCAGAGGAACAATGAGCAGTTCTTC | CASSWGPQRNNEQFF
TRBD1 | TRBJ2-1 | once | TRBV5-6 | TGTGCCAGCAGCTACACCGGGACAGGGGGCTTGAATGAGCAGTTCTTC | CASSYTGTGGLNEQFF
NA | TRBJ1-4 | NA | TRBV5-1 | TGCGCCAGCAGCTTGGCAACAACTAATGAAAAACTGTTTTTT | CASSLATTNEKLFF
NA | TRBJ1-5 | NA | TRBV7-9 | TGTGCCAGCAGCTTAGGTCAGGATCAGCCCCAGCATTTT | CASSLGQDQPQHF
TRBD2 | TRBJ2-2 | NA | TRBV19 | TGTGCCAGTAGTATAGATGCGGGTAGCGGGGCTGTTAACACCGGGGAGCTGTTTTTT | CASSIDAGSGAVNTGELFF